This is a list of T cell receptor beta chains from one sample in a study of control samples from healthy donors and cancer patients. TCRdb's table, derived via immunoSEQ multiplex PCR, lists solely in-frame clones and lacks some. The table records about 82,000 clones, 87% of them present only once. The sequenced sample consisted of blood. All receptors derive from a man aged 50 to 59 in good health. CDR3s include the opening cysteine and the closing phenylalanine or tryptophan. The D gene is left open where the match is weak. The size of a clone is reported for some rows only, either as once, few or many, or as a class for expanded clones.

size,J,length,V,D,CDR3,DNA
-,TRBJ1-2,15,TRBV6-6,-,CASSWDAGANYGYTF,TGTGCCAGCAGTTGGGACGCCGGAGCTAACTATGGCTACACCTTC
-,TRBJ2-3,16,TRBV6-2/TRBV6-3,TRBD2,CASSSGERGGHDTQYF,TGTGCCAGCAGCTCTGGGGAGCGGGGGGGCCATGATACGCAGTATTTT
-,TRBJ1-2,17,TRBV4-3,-,CASSQDLAGPKLWGYTF,TGCGCCAGCAGCCAAGATCTGGCAGGGCCAAAACTATGGGGCTACACCTTC
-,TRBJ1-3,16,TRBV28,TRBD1,CASTPPGQDVRNTIYF,TGTGCCAGCACTCCCCCCGGACAGGACGTTAGAAACACCATATATTTT
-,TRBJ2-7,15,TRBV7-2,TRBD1,CASSINRGMGYEQYF,TGTGCCAGCAGCATCAACAGGGGAATGGGCTACGAGCAGTACTTC
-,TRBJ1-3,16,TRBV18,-,CASSPGVLSSGNTIYF,TGTGCCAGCTCACCGGGAGTGCTGAGCTCTGGAAACACCATATATTTT
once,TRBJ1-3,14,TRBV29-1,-,CSVDTGLSGNTIYF,TGCAGCGTTGATACAGGACTTTCTGGAAACACCATATATTTT
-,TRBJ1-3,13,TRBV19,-,CATLPSSGNTIYF,TGTGCCACCCTACCGAGCTCTGGAAACACCATATATTTT
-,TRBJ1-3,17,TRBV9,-,CASSAGPSLDSGNTIYF,TGTGCCAGCAGCGCCGGGCCCTCCCTTGACTCTGGAAACACCATATATTTT
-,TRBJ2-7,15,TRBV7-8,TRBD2,CASSLGLAGVREQYF,TGTGCCAGCAGCCTGGGACTAGCGGGAGTCAGAGAGCAGTACTTC
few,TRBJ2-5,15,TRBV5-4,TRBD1,CASSLSGDRVETQYF,TGTGCCAGCAGCTTGTCCGGGGACAGGGTAGAGACCCAGTACTTC
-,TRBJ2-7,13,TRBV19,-,CASSIGTPYEQYF,TGTGCCAGTAGTATCGGGACACCCTACGAGCAGTACTTC
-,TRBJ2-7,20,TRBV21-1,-,CASSKDLRSTTNRGLYEQYF,TGTGCCAGCAGCAAAGACCTTAGATCGACTACGAACAGGGGGCTCTACGAGCAGTACTTC
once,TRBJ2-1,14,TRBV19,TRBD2,CAKRRLAGEGEQFF,TGTGCCAAACGAAGACTAGCGGGAGAGGGTGAGCAGTTCTTC
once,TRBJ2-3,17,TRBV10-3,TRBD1,CAISVQGVRIATDTQYF,TGTGCCATCAGTGTACAGGGGGTGCGAATCGCCACAGATACGCAGTATTTT
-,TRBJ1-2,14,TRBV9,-,CASSVEQGRNGYTF,TGTGCCAGCAGTGTAGAACAGGGCCGGAATGGCTACACCTTC
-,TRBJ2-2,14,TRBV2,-,CASSSGPNTGELFF,TGTGCCAGCAGCTCGGGACCGAACACCGGGGAGCTGTTTTTT
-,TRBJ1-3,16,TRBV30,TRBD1,CAWSSPGTGVGNTIYF,TGTGCCTGGAGTTCCCCCGGGACAGGGGTTGGAAACACCATATATTTT
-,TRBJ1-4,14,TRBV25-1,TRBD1,CASSESSDRGQLFF,TGTGCCAGCAGTGAATCATCCGACAGGGGGCAACTGTTTTTT
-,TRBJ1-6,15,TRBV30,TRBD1,CAWSGPGTEGSPLHF,TGTGCCTGGAGTGGCCCCGGGACAGAGGGTTCACCCCTCCACTTT
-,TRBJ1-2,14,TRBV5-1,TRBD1,CASSLEIGGWGYTF,TGCGCCAGCAGCTTGGAGATAGGGGGCTGGGGCTACACCTTC